This T cell receptor (beta chain) was sequenced for a study of T cells after yellow fever vaccination. Germline V gives CDR1 DFQATT, CDR2 SNEGSKA (reference sequence). V was shortened by 0 bases and J by 4 bases, with 17 bases between the two germline ends. The CDR3 covers 16 residues. TCRdb re-derived calls from the 5' RACE reads in MiXCR, one entry per CDR3 protein. The sample gives 250,000 to 350,000 distinct CDR3 sequences, around 4.5% of which show up once; 19% is in the top ten. Findings and caveats of the study: Relatively few clonotypes were ones that appeared in both CD4 and CD8 compartments. Detected again after the booster were most primary-vaccination clones, at 95% to 96% CD4 and 80% to 90% CD8.

This clonotype was observed at least ten times. The antigen remains undetermined. The sample consisted of PBMCs, taken 15 days after the yellow fever booster vaccination. The clonotype originates from a man between 18 and 29 years old who received the YFV17D yellow fever vaccine. J is TRBJ2-3 and V is TRBV20-1; tentatively, D is TRBD2 (6 bases). CDR3 amino acids: CSARDPTSYIPDTQYF. The CDR3 region has the DNA TGCAGTGCTAGAGATCCGACTAGTTATATCCCAGATACGCAGTATTTT.